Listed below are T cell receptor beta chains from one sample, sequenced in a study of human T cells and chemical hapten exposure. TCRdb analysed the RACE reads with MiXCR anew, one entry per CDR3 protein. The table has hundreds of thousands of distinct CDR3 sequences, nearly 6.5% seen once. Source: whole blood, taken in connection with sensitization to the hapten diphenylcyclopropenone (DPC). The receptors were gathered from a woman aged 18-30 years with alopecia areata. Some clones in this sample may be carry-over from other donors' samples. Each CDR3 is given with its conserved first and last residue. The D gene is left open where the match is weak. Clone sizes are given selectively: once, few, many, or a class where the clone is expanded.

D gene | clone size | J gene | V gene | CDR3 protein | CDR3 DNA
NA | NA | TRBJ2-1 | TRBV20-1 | CSAQEFSSYNEQFF | TGCAGTGCTCAAGAATTTAGCTCCTACAATGAGCAGTTCTTC
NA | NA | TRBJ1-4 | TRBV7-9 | CASSLEAAFATNEKLFF | TGTGCCAGCAGCTTAGAGGCGGCCTTTGCAACTAATGAAAAACTGTTTTTT
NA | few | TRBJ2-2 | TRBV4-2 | CASSGASNTGELFF | TGTGCCAGCAGCGGCGCGTCGAACACCGGGGAGCTGTTTTTT
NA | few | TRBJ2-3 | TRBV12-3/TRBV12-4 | CASSLMSGVADTQYF | TGTGCCAGCAGTTTAATGTCAGGGGTAGCAGATACGCAGTATTTT
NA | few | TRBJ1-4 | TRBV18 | CASLTQENEKLFF | TGTGCCAGCCTAACACAGGAGAATGAAAAACTGTTTTTT
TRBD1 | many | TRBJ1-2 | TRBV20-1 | CSARDPRGPGYTF | TGCAGTGCTAGAGACCCCAGGGGGCCTGGCTACACCTTC
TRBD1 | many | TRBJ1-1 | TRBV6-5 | CASSSHRGLYTEAFF | TGTGCCAGCAGTTCCCACAGGGGGCTGTACACTGAAGCTTTCTTT
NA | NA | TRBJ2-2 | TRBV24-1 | CATSDFGTGELFF | TGTGCCACCAGTGATTTTGGGACGGGGGAGCTGTTTTTT
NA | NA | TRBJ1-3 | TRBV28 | CASSLTDYGNTIYF | TGTGCCAGCAGTTTAACCGACTACGGGAACACCATATATTTT
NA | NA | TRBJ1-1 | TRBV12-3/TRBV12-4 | CASSGLLALGTEAFF | TGTGCCAGCAGTGGCCTCCTCGCGCTCGGTACTGAAGCTTTCTTT
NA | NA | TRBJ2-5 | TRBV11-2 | CASSLVVAKETQYF | TGTGCCAGCAGCTTAGTGGTGGCAAAAGAGACCCAGTACTTC
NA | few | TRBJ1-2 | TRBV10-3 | CAIASGPNYGYTF | TGTGCCATCGCCTCAGGGCCTAACTATGGCTACACCTTC
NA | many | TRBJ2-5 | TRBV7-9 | CASSFLRETQYF | TGTGCCAGCAGCTTCCTCAGAGAGACCCAGTACTTC
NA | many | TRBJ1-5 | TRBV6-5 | CASSYPLGPQHF | TGTGCCAGCAGTTACCCCCTGGGGCCCCAGCATTTT
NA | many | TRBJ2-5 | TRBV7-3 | CASSFKRGQETQYF | TGTGCCAGCAGCTTTAAACGGGGGCAAGAGACCCAGTACTTC
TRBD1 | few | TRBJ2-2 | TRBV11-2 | CASSSYRGPNTGELFF | TGTGCCAGCAGCTCCTACAGGGGGCCGAACACCGGGGAGCTGTTTTTT